Below are 13 T cell receptor beta chains sequenced from a single sample in a study of T cells after yellow fever vaccination. TCRdb called the 5' RACE reads again in MiXCR, with one record for every CDR3 protein. The sample comprises a few hundred thousand distinct CDR3 sequences, less than 20% of which are singletons, and 17% rests with the top ten. The material was PBMCs, obtained about 5 days after the first yellow fever vaccination. The receptors derive from a man in his late teens or twenties who received the YFV17D yellow fever vaccine.

In this sample, this clonotype turned up a few times. The rearrangement uses TRBV6-2 or TRBV6-3 and TRBJ1-2; D unresolved. This CDR3 comprises 13 residues. CDR1 and CDR2 (germline): MNHEY, SVGEGT. V lost 6 bases, J lost 6 bases, and 14 bases lay in between. The CDR3 DNA follows: TGTGCCAGCAGGAAGACTTCTGGCCATGGCTACACCTTC. Translated, it gives CASRKTSGHGYTF.

This clonotype has more than one count but fewer than ten. The V call is TRBV6-5, the J call TRBJ1-2, with a weak D call TRBD1 (5 bases). V gave up 2 bases and J gave up 5 bases, with 18 bases separating them. This CDR3 contains 16 residues. Germline V gives CDR1 MNHEY, CDR2 SVGAGI. The CDR3 region is CASSYQSPKGAYGYTF. The DNA of the CDR3 is TGTGCCAGCAGTTACCAATCCCCGAAAGGGGCATATGGCTACACCTTC.

This sequence joins TRBV5-4 and TRBJ1-1; D not resolved. This CDR3 has 12 residues. Trimming took 0 bases from V and 9 from J, leaving 9 bases between them. Per the germline V gene, CDR1 is SGHNT and CDR2 is YYREEE (reference sequence). The chain's CDR3 is CASSLETGKAFF. CDR3 coding DNA: TGTGCCAGCAGCTTGGAGACGGGGAAAGCTTTCTTT. The full variable domain, with the rest looked up from reference TRBV5-4 and TRBJ1-1, is ETGVTQSPTHLIKTRGQQVTLRCSSQSGHNTVSWYQQALGQGPQFIFQYYREEENGRGNFPPRFSGLQFPNYSSELNVNALELDDSALYLCASSLETGKAFFGQGTRLTVV.

The chain combines TRBV12-3 or TRBV12-4 with TRBJ2-3; 9 bases map to TRBD2. The junction had 4 bases not matched to a gene; V was cut back by 3 bases and J by 0 bases. This CDR3 is built from 16 residues. CDR3 DNA sequence: TGTGCCAGCAGTTTTAGGCGGGGGGGGAGCACAGATACGCAGTATTTT. It specifies CASSFRRGGSTDTQYF.

The chain joins TRBV7-2 to TRBJ2-7, with D hard to call. Trimming removed 3 bases at V and 4 bases at J, with 10 bases between. Germline CDR1 and CDR2: SGHTA and FQGNSA. This CDR3 contains 13 residues. In DNA form, the CDR3 reads TGTGCCAGCAGCTTTGCCGGGCCTTACGAGCAGTACGTC. It translates to CASSFAGPYEQYV.

The chain has TRBV29-1 and TRBJ2-3, with 12 bases lining up with TRBD1. Looked up from germline, CDR1 is SQVTM and CDR2 is ANQGSEA. The V and J ends lost 0 bases and 6 bases, in that order; junction bases with no gene match: 7. This CDR3 is 16 amino acids long. CDR3 nucleotide sequence: TGCAGCGTTGAAGATCAAGGGACAGGGGGCATGGATACGCAGTATTTT. Translation gives CSVEDQGTGGMDTQYF.

This clonotype was counted between two and nine times. This chain links TRBV5-1 with TRBJ1-1, with a possible D match to TRBD1 (5 bases). V was shortened by 2 bases and J by 3 bases, with 14 bases between the two germline ends. Germline V CDR1 and CDR2: SGHRS, YFSETQ. CDR3 length equals 15 residues. The CDR3 protein is CASSFSGLGDTEAFF. Written as DNA, the CDR3 is TGCGCCAGCAGCTTCTCAGGGTTGGGTGACACTGAAGCTTTCTTT.

This clonotype was observed a few times. V is TRBV25-1 and J is TRBJ2-5, with 14 nucleotides matching TRBD2. Germline V lookup: CDR1 MGHDK, CDR2 SYGVNS. The CDR3 consists of 17 residues. Trimming removed 5 bases from V and 5 bases from J; junction bases left unmatched: 10. The CDR3 nucleotides read TGTGCCAGCAGTTCCCGGACTAGCGGGGGGCTGTGGGAGACCCAGTACTTC. It is translated as CASSSRTSGGLWETQYF. The whole variable domain, remainder taken from reference TRBV25-1 and TRBJ2-5, is EADIYQTPRYLVIGTGKKITLECSQTMGHDKMYWYQQDPGMELHLIHYSYGVNSTEKGDLSSESTVSRIRTEHFPLTLESARPSHTSQYLCASSSRTSGGLWETQYFGPGTRLLVL.

CDR3 nucleotides: TGTGCCAGCAGCTCTATCAAACAGGGTAGCTACGAGCAGTACGTC. It encodes CASSSIKQGSYEQYV. The chain recombines TRBV7-9 with TRBJ2-7, with a tentative D call TRBD1 (6 bases). Deletions cut 4 bases from V and 3 bases from J, with 16 bases between. The CDR3 consists of 15 residues. The germline CDR1 and CDR2 sequences are SEHNR and FQNEAQ (reference sequence).

This clonotype has a handful of counts. The chain recombines TRBV5-1 with TRBJ1-2; no firm D call. Per germline, CDR1 SGHRS and CDR2 YFSETQ. V lost 5 bases, J lost 6 bases, and 14 bases lay in between. The CDR3 is 13 amino acids. As DNA, the CDR3 is TGCGCCAGCAGAGGCCAGGAACAAGATGGCTACACCTTC. It encodes CASRGQEQDGYTF.

This chain joins TRBV5-1 and TRBJ1-1, with D unresolved. Germline V gene lookup returns CDR1 SGHRS and CDR2 YFSETQ. V was clipped by 2 bases and J by 1 base, with 12 bases between them. CDR3 length: 15 amino acids. In DNA, the CDR3 is TGCGCCAGCAGCTTCGTACCCGAGCCGAACACTGAAGCTTTCTTT. It yields the protein CASSFVPEPNTEAFF. The whole variable domain, filled in from reference TRBV5-1 and TRBJ1-1, reads KAGVTQTPRYLIKTRGQQVTLSCSPISGHRSVSWYQQTPGQGLQFLFEYFSETQRNKGNFPGRFSGRQFSNSRSEMNVSTLELGDSALYLCASSFVPEPNTEAFFGQGTRLTVV.

This clonotype appeared a few times. The V gene is TRBV20-1, the J gene TRBJ1-1, with D uncertain. Germline assignment: CDR1 DFQATT and CDR2 SNEGSKA (reference sequence). CDR3 length equals 13 residues. V lost 0 bases and J 5 bases, leaving 10 bases between the germline ends. CDR3 loop: CSARELGGTEAFF. The CDR3 bases are TGCAGTGCTAGAGAGCTGGGCGGAACTGAAGCTTTCTTT.

In this sample, this clonotype turned up many times. The V call is TRBV7-9, the J call TRBJ2-1; either TRBD1 or TRBD2 may fit D (6 bases each). Germline values: CDR1 SEHNR, CDR2 FQNEAQ (reference sequence). The V end was cut by 3 bases, the J end by 3 bases, with 12 bases between. The CDR3 is made up of 15 amino acids. The CDR3 reads CASSFGGTIYNEQFF. The CDR3 region has the DNA TGTGCCAGCAGCTTTGGAGGGACAATCTACAATGAGCAGTTCTTC.